These T cell receptor beta chains were read from a single sample in a study of cytomegalovirus exposure and HLA in healthy donors. Sequencing used immunoSEQ multiplex PCR; TCRdb keeps in-frame clones, though not all of them. The profile shows more than 100,000 clones, around 72% of them singletons. Sequenced material: PBMCs. The origin of the receptors is a middle-aged man in good health and CMV-seropositive. CDR3s include the opening cysteine and the closing phenylalanine or tryptophan. A D gene is named only where the DNA matches it firmly. Clone sizes are given selectively: once, few, many, or a class where the clone is expanded.

DNA: TGTGCCAGCAGCATCGGCAGGCCGCCCTACGAGCAGTACTTC
CDR3: CASSIGRPPYEQYF
V: TRBV7-8
D: .
size: .
J: TRBJ2-7

DNA: TGTGCCAGCAGCGTAGTAGCAGTGAACACTGAAGCTTTCTTT
CDR3: CASSVVAVNTEAFF
V: TRBV9
D: .
size: .
J: TRBJ1-1

DNA: TGTGCCAGCTCACCTTCCAGGGGTGCTAATGAAAAACTGTTTTTT
CDR3: CASSPSRGANEKLFF
V: TRBV18
D: .
size: .
J: TRBJ1-4

DNA: TGTGCCAGCAGCTTAGATGACAGGGTGCTGGGGAATGAGCAGTTCTTC
CDR3: CASSLDDRVLGNEQFF
V: TRBV7-9
D: TRBD1
size: .
J: TRBJ2-1

DNA: TGCAGCGGCGGGACCGCGAACACTGAAGCTTTCTTT
CDR3: CSGGTANTEAFF
V: TRBV29-1
D: .
size: .
J: TRBJ1-1

DNA: TGTGCCAGCAGCTCGGACAGGGAGAGGGGGCCCCTCCACTTT
CDR3: CASSSDRERGPLHF
V: TRBV7-6
D: TRBD1
size: few
J: TRBJ1-6

DNA: TGTGCCAGCTCACCACCGCTGGGACAGCTGGGCGGCTACACCTTC
CDR3: CASSPPLGQLGGYTF
V: TRBV18
D: TRBD1
size: .
J: TRBJ1-2

DNA: TGCGCCAGCAGCCCAGACCCCTTGGGGGGTACGCAGTATTTT
CDR3: CASSPDPLGGTQYF
V: TRBV4-1
D: .
size: once
J: TRBJ2-3

DNA: TGTGCCAGTTCGGACAGGGGAAATGAGCAGTTCTTC
CDR3: CASSDRGNEQFF
V: TRBV21-1
D: .
size: .
J: TRBJ2-1

DNA: TGTGCCAGCAGATCATCCTACGAGCAGTACTTC
CDR3: CASRSSYEQYF
V: TRBV6-6
D: .
size: .
J: TRBJ2-7

DNA: TGTGCCAGCAGTCGTCTCACTCTCGACTACGAGCAGTACTTC
CDR3: CASSRLTLDYEQYF
V: TRBV5-6
D: .
size: .
J: TRBJ2-7

DNA: TGCGCCAGCAGCTTTGACGGGGACACCTACAATGAGCAGTTCTTC
CDR3: CASSFDGDTYNEQFF
V: TRBV5-1
D: .
size: .
J: TRBJ2-1

DNA: TGTGCCAGCCAGGGGTATTCTGGAAACACCATATATTTT
CDR3: CASQGYSGNTIYF
V: TRBV6-5
D: .
size: .
J: TRBJ1-3

DNA: TGTGCCAGCAGCCTTTCGTTGGATACGCAGTATTTT
CDR3: CASSLSLDTQYF
V: TRBV28
D: .
size: .
J: TRBJ2-3

DNA: TGTGCCAGCAGCCCCAGGGACACCGGGGAGCTGTTTTTT
CDR3: CASSPRDTGELFF
V: TRBV11-3
D: .
size: .
J: TRBJ2-2

DNA: TGTGCCAGCAGCGCCTTGGAGGGGAGGACTGAAGCTTTCTTT
CDR3: CASSALEGRTEAFF
V: TRBV9
D: .
size: few
J: TRBJ1-1

DNA: TGTGCCAGATGGGTAGCCTCTAATGAAAAACTGTTTTTT
CDR3: CARWVASNEKLFF
V: TRBV19
D: .
size: .
J: TRBJ1-4

DNA: TGTGCCAGTAGACAGTTTCCCGACTACGAGCAGTACTTC
CDR3: CASRQFPDYEQYF
V: TRBV6-5
D: .
size: .
J: TRBJ2-7

DNA: TGCGCCAGCAGCCAAGAGGTAGGGGCTGGTAGCAATCAGCCCCAGCATTTT
CDR3: CASSQEVGAGSNQPQHF
V: TRBV4-1
D: .
size: .
J: TRBJ1-5

DNA: TGTGCCAGCAGCCTGCAGGGGCTGGGTGAAGCTTTCTTT
CDR3: CASSLQGLGEAFF
V: TRBV14
D: .
size: .
J: TRBJ1-1

DNA: TGTGCCAGCACACCGGGACAACGCTCTGGGGCCAACGTCCTGACTTTC
CDR3: CASTPGQRSGANVLTF
V: TRBV2
D: .
size: .
J: TRBJ2-6

DNA: TGTGCCAGCAGTCCCCTTGACAGGGGGAACACTGAAGCTTTCTTT
CDR3: CASSPLDRGNTEAFF
V: TRBV14
D: TRBD1
size: once
J: TRBJ1-1

DNA: TGCGCCAGCAGCTTGGTGGCGAACACTGAAGCTTTCTTT
CDR3: CASSLVANTEAFF
V: TRBV5-1
D: .
size: few
J: TRBJ1-1

DNA: TGCAGCGTCGAAGGGCGGGGACAGGGGAAAGGCGAGCAGTACTTC
CDR3: CSVEGRGQGKGEQYF
V: TRBV29-1
D: TRBD1
size: .
J: TRBJ2-7

DNA: TGTGCCAGCAGTCTTTCCCCACCGGCGGTTCTCTCTGGAAACACCATATATTTT
CDR3: CASSLSPPAVLSGNTIYF
V: TRBV5-6
D: .
size: .
J: TRBJ1-3

DNA: TGCGCCAGCAGCCAGGCGGACAAGCGGGGTGAAGCTTTCTTT
CDR3: CASSQADKRGEAFF
V: TRBV4-3
D: .
size: few
J: TRBJ1-1

DNA: TGTGCCAGTAGTATGACGGGAGAAAAACTGTTTTTT
CDR3: CASSMTGEKLFF
V: TRBV19
D: .
size: .
J: TRBJ1-4

DNA: TGTGCCAGCGCGATAGGAGCGAACACCGGGGAGCTGTTTTTT
CDR3: CASAIGANTGELFF
V: TRBV4-2
D: .
size: .
J: TRBJ2-2

DNA: TGTGCCAGCAAAAGCAGGGGGTTCGCTGAAGCTTTCTTT
CDR3: CASKSRGFAEAFF
V: TRBV6-5
D: TRBD1
size: .
J: TRBJ1-1

DNA: TGTGCCACCAGCAGCTTGGGGGGGCCAGAAGGTGAAAAACTGTTTTTT
CDR3: CATSSLGGPEGEKLFF
V: TRBV15
D: .
size: .
J: TRBJ1-4

DNA: TGTGCCAGTAGTACCACAGGAAGAAGAAATGGCTACACCTTC
CDR3: CASSTTGRRNGYTF
V: TRBV19
D: .
size: .
J: TRBJ1-2

DNA: TGTGCCAGCAGTCCCGGGACACTTACTGAAGCTTTCTTT
CDR3: CASSPGTLTEAFF
V: TRBV27
D: .
size: .
J: TRBJ1-1

DNA: TGTGCCAGCAACCGTCCCGGGACAGGACCGGGACTGTTTTTT
CDR3: CASNRPGTGPGLFF
V: TRBV2
D: TRBD1
size: few
J: TRBJ1-4

DNA: TGTGCCAGCAGCTTAGGATGGCTAGCGGGGGTTAGCACAGATACGCAGTATTTT
CDR3: CASSLGWLAGVSTDTQYF
V: TRBV7-9
D: TRBD2
size: .
J: TRBJ2-3

DNA: TGTGCCAGCAGCGTAGAAGCCCGGACTTTCTCTGGAAACACCATATATTTT
CDR3: CASSVEARTFSGNTIYF
V: TRBV9
D: .
size: .
J: TRBJ1-3

DNA: TGTGCCAGCAGCTTGCCGGGACAGGGGGCTCGGAATTCACCCCTCCACTTT
CDR3: CASSLPGQGARNSPLHF
V: TRBV5-6
D: TRBD1
size: .
J: TRBJ1-6

DNA: TGTGCCAGCAGTGGGTTCGGTAGCAATCAGCCCCAGCATTTT
CDR3: CASSGFGSNQPQHF
V: TRBV6-1
D: .
size: once
J: TRBJ1-5

DNA: TGTGCCAGCTCACCAGATCCCAGGGGGCACGGCTACACCTTC
CDR3: CASSPDPRGHGYTF
V: TRBV18
D: TRBD1
size: once
J: TRBJ1-2

DNA: TGTGCCAGTAGTGACAGGGGGTTCAGCACTGAAGCTTTCTTT
CDR3: CASSDRGFSTEAFF
V: TRBV19
D: TRBD1
size: .
J: TRBJ1-1

DNA: TGTGCCAGCAGTTCCCGGGACAGGAATGAAAAACTGTTTTTT
CDR3: CASSSRDRNEKLFF
V: TRBV6-5
D: TRBD1
size: .
J: TRBJ1-4

DNA: TGTGCCAGCAGTTACTCGATACAGGGGCACACTGAAGCTTTCTTT
CDR3: CASSYSIQGHTEAFF
V: TRBV6-5
D: TRBD1
size: .
J: TRBJ1-1

DNA: TGTGCCAGCAGCGTCGTTGGGCGCGGGGAGACCCAGTACTTC
CDR3: CASSVVGRGETQYF
V: TRBV9
D: .
size: .
J: TRBJ2-5

DNA: TGTGCCAGCTCAATCACAGCTCAGAACACTGAAGCTTTCTTT
CDR3: CASSITAQNTEAFF
V: TRBV18
D: .
size: few
J: TRBJ1-1